The clone carrying this TCR beta chain was seen a handful of times. From the 5' RACE reads, TCRdb called clonotypes with MiXCR, one entry per CDR3 protein. In the table there are approximately 190,000 distinct CDR3 sequences, roughly 13% of which are singletons. The data were obtained in a study of CD8 T cells in ankylosing spondylitis. This TCR was sampled from a female donor with ankylosing spondylitis or in good health (not recorded which). The sequenced material came from blood, either unsorted or a sorted T cell fraction (not recorded which).

CDR3 nucleotide sequence: TGTGCCACCAAAATGCGGGGTAGCACAGATACGCAGTATTTT. As protein: CATKMRGSTDTQYF. This chain links TRBV28 with TRBJ2-3; the D gene is possibly TRBD2 (6 bases). Per the germline V gene, CDR1 is MDHEN and CDR2 is SYDVKM. Trimming pared 10 bases from V and 0 bases from J, leaving 14 bases between. The CDR3 consists of 14 residues.